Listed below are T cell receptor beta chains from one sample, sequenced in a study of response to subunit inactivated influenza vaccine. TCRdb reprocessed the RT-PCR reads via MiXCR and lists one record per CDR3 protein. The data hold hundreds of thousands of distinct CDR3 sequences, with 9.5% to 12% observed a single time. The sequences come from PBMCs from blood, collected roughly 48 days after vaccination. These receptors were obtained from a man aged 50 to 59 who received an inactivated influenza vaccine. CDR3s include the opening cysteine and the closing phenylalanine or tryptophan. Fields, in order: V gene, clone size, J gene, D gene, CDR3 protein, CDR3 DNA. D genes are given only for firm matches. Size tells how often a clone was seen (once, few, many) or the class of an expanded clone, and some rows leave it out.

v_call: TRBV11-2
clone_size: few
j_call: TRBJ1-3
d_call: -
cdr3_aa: CASSQTGSGNTIYF
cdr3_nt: TGTGCCAGCAGCCAAACAGGGTCCGGAAACACCATATATTTT

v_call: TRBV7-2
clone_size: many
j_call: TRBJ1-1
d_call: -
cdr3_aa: CASSLVRMNTEAFF
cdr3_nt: TGTGCCAGCAGCTTAGTCCGGATGAACACTGAAGCTTTCTTT

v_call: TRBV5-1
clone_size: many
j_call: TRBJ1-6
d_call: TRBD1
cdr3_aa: CASSWGQGTNSPLHF
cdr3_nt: TGCGCCAGCAGCTGGGGACAGGGGACCAATTCACCCCTCCACTTT

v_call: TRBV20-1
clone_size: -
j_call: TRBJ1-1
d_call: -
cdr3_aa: CSASERNDEAFF
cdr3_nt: TGCAGTGCTAGCGAGAGGAACGATGAAGCTTTCTTT

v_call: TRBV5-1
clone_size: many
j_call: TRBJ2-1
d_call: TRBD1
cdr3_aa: CASSPRGDRALWREQFF
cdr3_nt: TGCGCCAGCAGCCCAAGGGGGGACAGGGCTTTATGGCGAGAGCAGTTCTTC

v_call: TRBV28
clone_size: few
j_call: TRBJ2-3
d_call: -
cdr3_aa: CASSLNQGLKDTQYF
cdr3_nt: TGTGCCAGCAGTTTAAATCAAGGACTCAAAGATACGCAGTATTTT

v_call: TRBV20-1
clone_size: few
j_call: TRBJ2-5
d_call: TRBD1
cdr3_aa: CSAMAGQAYETQYF
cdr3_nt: TGCAGTGCTATGGCTGGACAGGCGTATGAGACCCAGTACTTC

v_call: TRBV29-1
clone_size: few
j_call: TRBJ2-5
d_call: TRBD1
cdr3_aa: CSVTDRGPIQETQYF
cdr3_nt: TGCAGCGTTACGGACAGGGGGCCCATCCAAGAGACCCAGTACTTC

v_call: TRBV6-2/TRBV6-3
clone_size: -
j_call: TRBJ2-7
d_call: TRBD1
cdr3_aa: CASSRPGTANSYEQYF
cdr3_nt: TGTGCCAGCAGTCGCCCCGGGACAGCTAACTCCTACGAGCAGTACTTC

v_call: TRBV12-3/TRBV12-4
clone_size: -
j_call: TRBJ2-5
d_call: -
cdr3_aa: CASSSTRLETQYF
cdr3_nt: TGTGCCAGCAGTTCCACGAGACTAGAGACCCAGTACTTC